A single sample gave rise to the 2 T cell receptor beta chains below, sequenced in a study of T cells in Graves' hyperthyroidism and ophthalmopathy. Amplification of TCR beta CDR3 regions was performed using RNA transcripts as template. First-round RT-PCR with HTBI primers amplified the TCR CDR3 region. TCRdb analysed the multiplex PCR reads with MiXCR anew, one entry per CDR3 protein. The sample lists about 360,000 distinct CDR3 sequences, 25% occurring once. Sequencing was carried out using blood. The source is a man aged 45-65 years with Graves' hyperthyroidism.

The table lists this clonotype with a few counts. The chain employs TRBV18 and TRBJ1-2, with D unresolved. V lost 0 bases to trimming and J lost 6 bases, with 17 bases between them. CDR1 and CDR2 from the germline V gene are KGHSH and LQKENI. There are 16 residues in the CDR3. CDR3 nucleotides: TGTGCCAGCTCACCACCGGTCAGGTTGGAGCATGATGGCTACACCTTC. It encodes CASSPPVRLEHDGYTF.

The CDR3 loop reads CASSFTGAASTDTQYF. CDR3 bases: TGTGCCAGCAGCTTTACAGGGGCCGCTAGCACAGATACGCAGTATTTT. The chain uses TRBV11-3 and TRBJ2-3, with 7 bases aligning to TRBD1. The CDR3 is 16 amino acids. V trimming: 3 bases; J trimming: 0 bases; junction bases outside the gene matches: 6. CDR1 and CDR2 from the germline V gene are SGHNT and YENEEA.